These T cell receptor beta chains were read from a single sample in a study of T cell repertoires in cytomegalovirus infection. TCRdb re-called the reads through MiXCR, storing one row per CDR3 protein. Among roughly 500,000 distinct CDR3 sequences listed, approximately 15% were seen once. Material for sequencing was CD8+ T cells from PBMCs. The receptors were gathered from a human donor in good health (CMV status not recorded). Some clones in this sample may be carry-over from other donors' samples. The CDR3 runs from the conserved cysteine through the conserved F or W. The D gene is left open where the match is weak. Only part of the rows carry a size: once, few, many, or a class if the clone is expanded.

>TRBD1|13|-|TRBJ2-3|TRBV20-1
TGCAGTGCTAGCCGGGACAGCGAAGATACGCAGTATTTT
CSASRDSEDTQYF
>-|15|many|TRBJ2-1|TRBV6-4
TGTGCCAGCAGCAGGACGTTCCTCGGGGACAATGAGCAGTTCTTC
CASSRTFLGDNEQFF
>TRBD2|16|many|TRBJ2-2|TRBV7-3
TGTGCCAGCAGCTCAGGACTAGCGGGAGGAGTCGGGGAGCTGTTTTTT
CASSSGLAGGVGELFF
>TRBD1|14|-|TRBJ2-7|TRBV7-3
TGTGCCAGCAGCTTAAGAGACAGGGTGGACGAGCAGTACTTC
CASSLRDRVDEQYF
>-|11|few|TRBJ2-1|TRBV7-9
TGTGCCAGCAGCGTACCAAATGAGCAGTTCTTC
CASSVPNEQFF
>TRBD2|15|many|TRBJ2-1|TRBV7-8
TGTGCCAGCAGCTTACTGAGCGGGAGGTACAATGAGCAGTTCTTC
CASSLLSGRYNEQFF
>-|14|few|TRBJ2-3|TRBV20-1
TGCAGCCCAGAGAGAGGAGTAGCCACAGATACGCAGTATTTT
CSPERGVATDTQYF
>TRBD1|15|-|TRBJ2-1|TRBV12-3/TRBV12-4
TGTGCCAGCATTTCCGGGACAGGGTCCTACAATGAGCAGTTCTTC
CASISGTGSYNEQFF
>-|16|many|TRBJ2-6|TRBV7-9
TGTGCCAGCAGCCCCTCTGGAGGGGTTGGGGCCAACGTCCTGACTTTC
CASSPSGGVGANVLTF
>TRBD2|14|few|TRBJ2-1|TRBV5-5
TGTGCCAGCAGCTCCCTTCGCCGGGACTACCATCAGTTCTTC
CASSSLRRDYHQFF
>-|13|-|TRBJ2-3|TRBV7-9
TGTGCCAGCAGCTTGGACCCGCAGGATACGCAGTATTTT
CASSLDPQDTQYF